This is a list of T cell receptor beta chains from one sample in a study of T cells after yellow fever vaccination. From the 5' RACE reads, TCRdb called clonotypes with MiXCR, one entry per CDR3 protein. The sample lists about 260,000 distinct CDR3 sequences; roughly 5.2% were seen once. Source: CD4+ T cells sorted from PBMCs, taken on the day of the yellow fever booster vaccination. Receptors were obtained from a young man who received the YFV17D yellow fever vaccine. Both conserved end residues are trimmed from each CDR3. Some rows mark clone size as missing; the rest say once, few, many or name a class of expanded clone.

abundance,v_gene,j_gene,CDR3aa
.,TRBV7-2,TRBJ2-3,ASSTGLAGGIDTQY
.,TRBV6-6,TRBJ2-7,ASSSPYYEQY
many,TRBV11-3,TRBJ2-1,ASSLDHNDNEQF
many,TRBV12-3/TRBV12-4,TRBJ2-2,ASERSTNTGELF
.,TRBV2,TRBJ1-2,ASSERGSALSYGYT
few,TRBV12-3/TRBV12-4,TRBJ1-6,ASSLAGLPLH
few,TRBV23-1,TRBJ2-2,ASSHPKGITTPGSCF
many,TRBV6-6,TRBJ2-6,ASSVRQSGANVLT
many,TRBV7-2,TRBJ2-5,ASSSTTQETQY
many,TRBV20-1,TRBJ2-7,SARLGSYEQY
.,TRBV7-2,TRBJ2-3,ASSPGQGARTQY
few,TRBV10-3,TRBJ1-6,AIKGTGVSPLH
.,TRBV11-2,TRBJ1-1,ASSLSTGGQTEAF
.,TRBV27,TRBJ2-6,ASSPERTGGIRAGANVLT
.,TRBV27,TRBJ2-4,ASSPLWRKNIQY
.,TRBV7-6,TRBJ2-5,ASSAPAGGGGVFQETQY
many,TRBV5-1,TRBJ1-2,ASSTGQGAFGYT
many,TRBV6-6,TRBJ1-1,ASSSKGGKNTEAF
.,TRBV30,TRBJ2-3,AWNKDRADTQY
many,TRBV5-5,TRBJ2-5,ASSLGLIQETQY
few,TRBV7-2,TRBJ2-3,ASSLGHSTDTQY
many,TRBV10-3,TRBJ2-7,AMQPGQGAGEQY